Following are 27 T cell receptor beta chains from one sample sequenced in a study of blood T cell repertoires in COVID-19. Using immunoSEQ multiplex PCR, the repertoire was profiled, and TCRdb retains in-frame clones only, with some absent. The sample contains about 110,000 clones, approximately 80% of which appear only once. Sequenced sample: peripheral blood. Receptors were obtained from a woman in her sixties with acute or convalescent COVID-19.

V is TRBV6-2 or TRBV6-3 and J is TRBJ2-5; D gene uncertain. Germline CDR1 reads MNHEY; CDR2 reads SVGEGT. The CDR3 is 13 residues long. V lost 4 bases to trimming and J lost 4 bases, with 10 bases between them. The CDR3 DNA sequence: TGTGCCAGCAGTTTTACACCCCGAGAGACCCAGTACTTC. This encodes CASSFTPRETQYF.

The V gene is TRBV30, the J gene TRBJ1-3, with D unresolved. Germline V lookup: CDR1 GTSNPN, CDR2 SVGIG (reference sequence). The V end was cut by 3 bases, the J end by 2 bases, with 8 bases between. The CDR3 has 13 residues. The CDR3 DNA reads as TGTGCCTGGAGGGCAAAACCTGGAAACACCATATATTTT. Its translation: CAWRAKPGNTIYF.

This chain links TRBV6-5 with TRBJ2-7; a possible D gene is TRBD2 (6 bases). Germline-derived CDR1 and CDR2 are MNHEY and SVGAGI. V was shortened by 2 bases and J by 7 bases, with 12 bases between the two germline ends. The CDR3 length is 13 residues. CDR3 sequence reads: CASSYGQGGEQYF. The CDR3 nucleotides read TGTGCCAGCAGTTACGGCCAGGGAGGAGAGCAGTACTTC.

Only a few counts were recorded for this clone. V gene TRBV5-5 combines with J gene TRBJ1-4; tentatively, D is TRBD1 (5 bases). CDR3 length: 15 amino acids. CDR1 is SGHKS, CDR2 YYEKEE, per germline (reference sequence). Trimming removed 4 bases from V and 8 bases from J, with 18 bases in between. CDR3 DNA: TGTGCCAGCAGCGCCGGGCGACAGCCAAACGAAAAACTGTTTTTT. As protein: CASSAGRQPNEKLFF.

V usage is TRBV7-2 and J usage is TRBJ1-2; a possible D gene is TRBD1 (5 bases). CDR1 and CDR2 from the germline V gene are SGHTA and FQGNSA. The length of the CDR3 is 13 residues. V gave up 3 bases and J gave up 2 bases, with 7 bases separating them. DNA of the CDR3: TGTGCCAGCAGCTTGACAGAAAACTATGGCTACACCTTC. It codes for CASSLTENYGYTF.

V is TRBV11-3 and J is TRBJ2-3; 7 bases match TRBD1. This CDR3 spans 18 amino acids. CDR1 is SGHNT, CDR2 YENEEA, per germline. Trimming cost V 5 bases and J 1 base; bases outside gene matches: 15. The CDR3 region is CASSPLSYRGSGTDTQYF. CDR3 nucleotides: TGTGCCAGCAGCCCCCTATCCTACAGGGGATCAGGCACAGATACGCAGTATTTT.

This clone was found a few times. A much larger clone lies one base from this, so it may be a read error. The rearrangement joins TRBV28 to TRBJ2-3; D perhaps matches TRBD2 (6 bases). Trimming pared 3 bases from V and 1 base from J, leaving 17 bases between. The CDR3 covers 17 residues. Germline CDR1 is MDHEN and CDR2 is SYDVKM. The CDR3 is CASSLGGGAGRTDTQYF. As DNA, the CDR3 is TGTGCCAGCAGTTTGGGGGGTGGGGCGGGTCGCACAGATACGCAGTATTTT.

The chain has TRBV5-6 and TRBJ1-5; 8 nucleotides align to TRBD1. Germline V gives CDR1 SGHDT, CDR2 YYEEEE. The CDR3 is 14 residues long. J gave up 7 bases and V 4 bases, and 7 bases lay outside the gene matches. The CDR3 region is CASSPGQGYQPQHF. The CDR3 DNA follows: TGTGCCAGCAGCCCCGGACAGGGCTACCAGCCCCAGCATTTT.

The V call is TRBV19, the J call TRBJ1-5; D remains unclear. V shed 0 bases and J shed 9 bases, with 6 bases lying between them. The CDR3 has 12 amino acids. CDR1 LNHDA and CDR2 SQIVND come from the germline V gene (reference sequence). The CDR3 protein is CASSIESGPQHF. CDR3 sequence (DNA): TGTGCCAGTAGTATAGAATCGGGGCCCCAGCATTTT.

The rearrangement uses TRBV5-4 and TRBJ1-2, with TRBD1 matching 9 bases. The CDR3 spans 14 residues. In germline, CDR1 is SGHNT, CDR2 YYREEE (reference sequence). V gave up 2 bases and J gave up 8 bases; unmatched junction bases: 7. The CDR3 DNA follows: TGTGCCAGCAGCTTATATACAGGGGGCCGGGGCTACACCTTC. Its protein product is CASSLYTGGRGYTF.

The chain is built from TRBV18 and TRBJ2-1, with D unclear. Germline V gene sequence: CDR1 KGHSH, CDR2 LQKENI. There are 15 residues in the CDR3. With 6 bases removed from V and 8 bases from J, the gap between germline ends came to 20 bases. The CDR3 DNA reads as TGTGCCAGCTCCCGTTCTGCCGATCGAGCCCATGAGCAGTTCTTC. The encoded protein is CASSRSADRAHEQFF.

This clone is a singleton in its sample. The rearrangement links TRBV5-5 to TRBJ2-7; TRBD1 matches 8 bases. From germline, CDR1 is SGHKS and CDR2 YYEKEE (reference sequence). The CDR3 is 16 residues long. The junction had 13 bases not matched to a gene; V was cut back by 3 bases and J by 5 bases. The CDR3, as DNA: TGTGCCAGCAGCTCTCACGCCGGGACAGGCGAGGACGAGCAGTACTTC. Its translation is CASSSHAGTGEDEQYF.

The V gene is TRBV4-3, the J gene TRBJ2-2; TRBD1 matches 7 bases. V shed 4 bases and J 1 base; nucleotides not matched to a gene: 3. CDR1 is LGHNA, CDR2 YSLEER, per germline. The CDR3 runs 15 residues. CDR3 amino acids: CASSRGQMNTGELFF. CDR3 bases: TGCGCCAGCAGCCGGGGACAGATGAACACCGGGGAGCTGTTTTTT.

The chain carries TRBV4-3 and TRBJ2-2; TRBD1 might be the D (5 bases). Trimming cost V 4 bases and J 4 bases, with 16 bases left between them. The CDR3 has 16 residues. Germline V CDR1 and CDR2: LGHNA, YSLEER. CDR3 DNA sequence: TGCGCCAGCAGCCTGCTCTCCGACAGACCCACCGGGGAGCTGTTTTTT. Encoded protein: CASSLLSDRPTGELFF.

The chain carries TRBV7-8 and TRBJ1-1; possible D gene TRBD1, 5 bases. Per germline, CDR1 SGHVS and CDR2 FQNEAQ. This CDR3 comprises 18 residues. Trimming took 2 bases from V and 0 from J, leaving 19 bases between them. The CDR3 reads CASSLRGRRGRVNTEAFF. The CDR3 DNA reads TGTGCCAGCAGCTTAAGGGGTCGTCGGGGGAGGGTGAACACTGAAGCTTTCTTT.

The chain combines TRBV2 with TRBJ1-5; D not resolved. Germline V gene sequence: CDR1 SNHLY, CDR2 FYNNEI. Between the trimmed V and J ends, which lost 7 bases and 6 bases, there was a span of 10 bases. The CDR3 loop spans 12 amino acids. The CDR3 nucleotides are TGTGCCAGCATAGTAGGAGGTCAGCCCCAGCATTTT. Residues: CASIVGGQPQHF.

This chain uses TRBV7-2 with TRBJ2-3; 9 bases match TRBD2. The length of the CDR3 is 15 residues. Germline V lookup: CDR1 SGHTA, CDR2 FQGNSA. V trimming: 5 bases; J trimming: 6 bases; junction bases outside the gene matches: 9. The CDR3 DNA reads TGTGCCAGCAGCGTCCAGGCGGGGGGGAGGGATACGCAGTATTTT. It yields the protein CASSVQAGGRDTQYF.

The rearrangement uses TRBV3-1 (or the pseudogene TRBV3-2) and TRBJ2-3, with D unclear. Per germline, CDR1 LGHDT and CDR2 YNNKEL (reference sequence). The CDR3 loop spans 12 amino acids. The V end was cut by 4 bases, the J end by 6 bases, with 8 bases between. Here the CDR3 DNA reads TGTGCCAGCAGCCCTTCCCGTGATACGCAGTATTTT. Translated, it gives CASSPSRDTQYF.

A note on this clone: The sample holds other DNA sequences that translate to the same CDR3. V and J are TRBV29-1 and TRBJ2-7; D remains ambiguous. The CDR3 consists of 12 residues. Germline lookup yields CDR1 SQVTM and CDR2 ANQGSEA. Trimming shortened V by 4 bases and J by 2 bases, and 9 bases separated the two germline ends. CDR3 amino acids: CSVGGGTYEQYF. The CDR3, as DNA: TGCAGCGTTGGAGGCGGAACCTACGAGCAGTACTTC.

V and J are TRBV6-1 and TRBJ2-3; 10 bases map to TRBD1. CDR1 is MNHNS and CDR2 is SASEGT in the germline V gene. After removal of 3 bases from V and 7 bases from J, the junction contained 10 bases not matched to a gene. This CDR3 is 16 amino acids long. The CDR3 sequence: CASSEFTGQGLNTQYF. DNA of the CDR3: TGTGCCAGCAGTGAGTTCACGGGACAGGGGTTGAATACGCAGTATTTT.

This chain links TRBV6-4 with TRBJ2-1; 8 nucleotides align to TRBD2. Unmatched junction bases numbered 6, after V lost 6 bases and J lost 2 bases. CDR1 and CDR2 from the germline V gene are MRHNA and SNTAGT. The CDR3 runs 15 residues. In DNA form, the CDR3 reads TGTGCCAGCAGCTCCGGGACTAGACCCTACAATGAGCAGTTCTTC. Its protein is CASSSGTRPYNEQFF.

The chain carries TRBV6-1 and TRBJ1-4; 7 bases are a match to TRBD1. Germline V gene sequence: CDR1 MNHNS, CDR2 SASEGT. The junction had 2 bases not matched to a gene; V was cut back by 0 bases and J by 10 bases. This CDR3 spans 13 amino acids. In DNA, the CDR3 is TGTGCCAGCAGTGAAGCGGGACAGACAAAACTGTTTTTT. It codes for CASSEAGQTKLFF.

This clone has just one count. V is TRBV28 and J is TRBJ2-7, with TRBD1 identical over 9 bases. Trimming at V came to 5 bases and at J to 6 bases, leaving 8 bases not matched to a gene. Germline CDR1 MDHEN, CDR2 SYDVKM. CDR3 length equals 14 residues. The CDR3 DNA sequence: TGTGCCAGCAGTCCACGGACGGACAGGGGCGAGCAGTACTTC. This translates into CASSPRTDRGEQYF.

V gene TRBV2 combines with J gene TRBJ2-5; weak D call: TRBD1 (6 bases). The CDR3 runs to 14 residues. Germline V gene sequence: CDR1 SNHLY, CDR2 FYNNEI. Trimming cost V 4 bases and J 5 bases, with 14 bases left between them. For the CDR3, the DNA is TGTGCCAGCAGTGGTAACAGGGCCCTGGAGACCCAGTACTTC. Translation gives CASSGNRALETQYF.

The CDR3 DNA follows: TGTGCCTGGAGGGCCCGGCAGGGCGTAAGCTACGAGCAGTACTTC. Its protein is CAWRARQGVSYEQYF. The gene calls are TRBV30 and TRBJ2-7, with D possibly being TRBD1 (5 bases). With 3 bases removed from V and 3 bases from J, the gap between germline ends came to 18 bases. The CDR3 runs to 15 residues. CDR1 is GTSNPN, CDR2 SVGIG, per germline (reference sequence).

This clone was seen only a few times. The CDR3 sequence is CASSLRRHTDTQYF. CDR3 DNA sequence: TGTGCCAGCAGCTTAAGAAGACACACAGATACGCAGTATTTT. The gene calls are TRBV7-2 and TRBJ2-3; D not certain. The CDR3 contains 14 residues. Trimming left V 2 bases short and J 2 bases short, with 8 bases between. CDR1 is SGHTA, CDR2 FQGNSA, per germline. The whole variable domain, filled in from reference TRBV7-2 and TRBJ2-3, reads GAGVSQSPSNKVTEKGKDVELRCDPISGHTALYWYRQSLGQGLEFLIYFQGNSAPDKSGLPSDRFSAERTGGSVSTLTIQRTQQEDSAVYLCASSLRRHTDTQYFGPGTRLTVL.

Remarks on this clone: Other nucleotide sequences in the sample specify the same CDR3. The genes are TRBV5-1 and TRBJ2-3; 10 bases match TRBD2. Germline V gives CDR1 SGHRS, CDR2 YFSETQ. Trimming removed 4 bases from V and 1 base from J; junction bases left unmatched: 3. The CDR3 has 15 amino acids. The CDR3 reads CASSTSGAGTDTQYF. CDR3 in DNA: TGCGCCAGCAGCACTAGCGGGGCTGGCACAGATACGCAGTATTTT.